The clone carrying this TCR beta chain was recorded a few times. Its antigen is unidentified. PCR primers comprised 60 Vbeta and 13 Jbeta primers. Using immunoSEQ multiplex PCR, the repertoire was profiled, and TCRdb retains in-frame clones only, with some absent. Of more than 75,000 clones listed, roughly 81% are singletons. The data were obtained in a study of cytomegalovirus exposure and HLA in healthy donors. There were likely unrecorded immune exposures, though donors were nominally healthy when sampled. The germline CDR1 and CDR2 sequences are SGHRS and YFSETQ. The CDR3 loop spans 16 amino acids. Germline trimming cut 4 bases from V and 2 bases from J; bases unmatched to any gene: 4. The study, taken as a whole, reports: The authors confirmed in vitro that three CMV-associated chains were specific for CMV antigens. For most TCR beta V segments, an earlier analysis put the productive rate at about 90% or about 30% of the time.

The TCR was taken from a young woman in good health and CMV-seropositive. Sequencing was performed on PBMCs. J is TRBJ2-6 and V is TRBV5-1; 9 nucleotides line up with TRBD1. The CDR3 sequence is CASSEQGAAGANVLTF. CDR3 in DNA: TGCGCCAGCAGCGAACAGGGGGCTGCTGGGGCCAACGTCCTGACTTTC. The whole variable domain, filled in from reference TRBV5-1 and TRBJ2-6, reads KAGVTQTPRYLIKTRGQQVTLSCSPISGHRSVSWYQQTPGQGLQFLFEYFSETQRNKGNFPGRFSGRQFSNSRSEMNVSTLELGDSALYLCASSEQGAAGANVLTFGAGSRLTVL.